This is a list of T cell receptor beta chains from one sample in a study of blood T cell repertoires in COVID-19. TCRdb's copy holds only in-frame clones and misses some; the assay was immunoSEQ multiplex PCR. The sample includes some 150,000 clones, around 79% seen only once; the top ten take about 9%. The sequencing sample was made of peripheral blood. Receptor source: a man in his fifties with active or convalescent COVID-19. Both conserved end residues are part of each CDR3. A D gene is named only where the DNA matches it firmly. Where a row states a size, it is once, few, many or the class of an expanded clone; other rows omit it.

clone_size,j_call,v_call,d_call,cdr3_nt,cdr3_aa
NA,TRBJ2-7,TRBV18,NA,TGTGCCAGCTCACCTAAACGGAGCTCCTACGAGCAGTACTTC,CASSPKRSSYEQYF
NA,TRBJ2-1,TRBV9,TRBD2,TGTGCCAGCAGCCCCAGTCTTCGGACTAGCGGGAACAATGAGCAGTTCTTC,CASSPSLRTSGNNEQFF
many,TRBJ2-1,TRBV28,TRBD2,TGTGCCAGCAGTTTAGGACTGGGAGGGAGGAATGAGCAGTTCTTC,CASSLGLGGRNEQFF
NA,TRBJ2-5,TRBV7-8,TRBD2,TGTGCCAGCAGCTTAGTAGTTAGCGGGGAGACCCAGTACTTC,CASSLVVSGETQYF
NA,TRBJ1-5,TRBV28,NA,TGTGCCAGCAGTTTCGTCGGTAGCAGCTATCAGCCCCAGCATTTT,CASSFVGSSYQPQHF
NA,TRBJ2-7,TRBV5-4,TRBD2,TGTGCCAGCAGCTTAGCGGGAGGGCCCTCCCACGAGCAGTACTTC,CASSLAGGPSHEQYF
NA,TRBJ1-3,TRBV7-6,TRBD1,TGTGCCAGCAGCTTAGCAGGGGGCCCCTCTGGAAACACCATATATTTT,CASSLAGGPSGNTIYF
NA,TRBJ1-3,TRBV18,NA,TGTGCCAGCTCACCACAGCGGCAGAGAGTCGCTTACTCTGGAAACACCATATATTTT,CASSPQRQRVAYSGNTIYF
NA,TRBJ2-5,TRBV7-3,NA,TGTGCCAGCAGCTCCAAAACCGGGGAGACCCAGTACTTC,CASSSKTGETQYF
NA,TRBJ2-2,TRBV29-1,TRBD2,TGCAGCGTCCCGAGCGGGGCTGGCGGGGAGCTGTTTTTT,CSVPSGAGGELFF
NA,TRBJ1-1,TRBV4-1,NA,TGCGCCAGCAGCCAAGGGGGTCCGGTGGGGTTTGCGGGTGAAGCTTTCTTT,CASSQGGPVGFAGEAFF
NA,TRBJ2-7,TRBV9,TRBD2,TGTGCCAGCAGCGTAGCGGCTAGCGGGGGCTACGAGCAGTACTTC,CASSVAASGGYEQYF
many,TRBJ2-1,TRBV7-8,NA,TGTGCCAGCAGCTCCTTAGGGGGAAACTCCTACAATGAGCAGTTCTTC,CASSSLGGNSYNEQFF
NA,TRBJ2-3,TRBV3-1/TRBV3-2,NA,TGTGCCAGCGGGTACTCCGGACTCCCGGACACAGATACGCAGTATTTT,CASGYSGLPDTDTQYF
NA,TRBJ1-1,TRBV10-3,TRBD1,TGTGCCATCAGTGAGCCGGGCCGTACAGGGGGAACTGAAGCTTTCTTT,CAISEPGRTGGTEAFF
NA,TRBJ2-1,TRBV28,NA,TGTGCCAGCAGCCCTGACACCTACAATGAGCAGTTCTTC,CASSPDTYNEQFF
few,TRBJ2-7,TRBV7-3,NA,TGTGCCAGCAGTTTTCGACAGATTCCCTCCTACGAGCAGTACTTC,CASSFRQIPSYEQYF